Listed below are T cell receptor beta chains from one sample, sequenced in a study of T cells in Graves' hyperthyroidism and ophthalmopathy. TCRdb called the multiplex PCR reads again in MiXCR, with one record for every CDR3 protein. Of approximately 510,000 distinct CDR3 sequences listed, 46% are singletons. Material for sequencing was peripheral blood or thyroid tissue (not recorded which). These receptors were collected from an adult woman with Graves' disease, either hyperthyroidism or ophthalmopathy (not recorded which). The CDR3 runs from the conserved cysteine through the conserved F or W. Fields, in order: J gene, D gene, V gene, clone size, CDR3 DNA, CDR3 protein. A D gene is named only where the DNA matches it firmly. Not all rows give a size; the values are once, few, many and, for expanded clones, a class.

TRBJ1-1	-	TRBV7-9	-	TGTGCCAGCAGCAGGGGGGACCAGCTAGCCCGTGAAGCTTTCTTT	CASSRGDQLAREAFF
TRBJ1-2	TRBD1	TRBV13	many	TGTGCCAGCAGCGGACGGGACAGGGGGTCCTATGGCTACACCTTC	CASSGRDRGSYGYTF
TRBJ1-5	TRBD1	TRBV25-1	-	TGTGCCAGCAGTGAGTCAACCGGGACAGGGCATCAGCCCCAGCATTTT	CASSESTGTGHQPQHF
TRBJ1-5	-	TRBV12-3/TRBV12-4	many	TGTGCCAGCAGTTTAACTTTACGGGATCAGCCCCAGCATTTT	CASSLTLRDQPQHF
TRBJ2-7	TRBD2	TRBV7-2	few	TGTGCCAGCACCAATAGCGGGAACTACGAGCAGTACTTC	CASTNSGNYEQYF
TRBJ2-7	-	TRBV10-2	-	TGCAGCGTTAGAGCGGGCCTAAGCTCCTACGAGCAGTACTTC	CSVRAGLSSYEQYF
TRBJ1-1	-	TRBV27	-	TGTGCCAGCAGTTTCTCAGGGATATCTGAAGCTTTCTTT	CASSFSGISEAFF
TRBJ2-5	-	TRBV7-3	-	TGTGCCAGCAGCTCTTCCGGGACGGTCAATGAGACCCAGTACTTC	CASSSSGTVNETQYF
TRBJ1-6	-	TRBV28	-	TGTGCCAGCAGTCCACGCGGACACTTCAGTTCACCCCTCCACTTT	CASSPRGHFSSPLHF
TRBJ2-7	-	TRBV5-1	-	TGTGCCAGCAGCGTAGGACTGGACTCCTACGAGCAGTGCTTC	CASSVGLDSYEQCF